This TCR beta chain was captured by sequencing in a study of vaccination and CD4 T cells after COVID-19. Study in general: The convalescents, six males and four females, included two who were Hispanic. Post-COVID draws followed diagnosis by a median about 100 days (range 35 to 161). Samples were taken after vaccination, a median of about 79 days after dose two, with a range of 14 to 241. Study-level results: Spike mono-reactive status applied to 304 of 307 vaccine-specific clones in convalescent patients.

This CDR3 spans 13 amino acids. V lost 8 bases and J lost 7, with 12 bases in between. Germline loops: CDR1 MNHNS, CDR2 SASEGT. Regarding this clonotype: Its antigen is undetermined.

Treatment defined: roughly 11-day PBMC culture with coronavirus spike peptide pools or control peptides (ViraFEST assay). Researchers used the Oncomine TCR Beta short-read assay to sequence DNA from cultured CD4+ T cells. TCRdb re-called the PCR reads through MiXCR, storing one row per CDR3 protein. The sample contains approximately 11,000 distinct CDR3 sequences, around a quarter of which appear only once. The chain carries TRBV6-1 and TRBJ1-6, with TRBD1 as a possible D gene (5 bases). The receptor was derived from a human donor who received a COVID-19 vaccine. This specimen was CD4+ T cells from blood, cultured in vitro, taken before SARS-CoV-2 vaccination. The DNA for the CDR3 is TGTGCCAGCGGGATCAAGGGGAATTCACCCCTCCACTTT. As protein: CASGIKGNSPLHF.